The sequence of this T cell receptor (beta chain) was determined in a study of early T cells in non-severe SARS-CoV-2 infection. Study in general: The study sequenced bulk RNA from unsorted whole blood, with chains unpaired.

Researchers attached unique molecular identifiers to individual cDNA molecules. TCRdb re-analysed the 5' RACE reads in MiXCR, keeping a single row per CDR3 protein. The table lists some 33,000 distinct CDR3 sequences, approximately 5.2% of them singletons, with over 10% in the top ten. This clonotype was detected ten times or more. V lost 6 bases to trimming and J lost 1 base, with 13 bases between them. The CDR3 covers 14 residues. Looked up from germline, CDR1 is SGHVS and CDR2 is FQNEAQ. What was sequenced was whole blood. The clonotype comes from an adult who was a healthcare worker with PCR-confirmed SARS-CoV-2 infection or an uninfected control (not recorded which). The V gene is TRBV7-8, the J gene TRBJ2-7, with no clear D. CDR3 protein: CASSTDQESYEQYF. The CDR3 nucleotides read TGTGCCAGCAGTACCGACCAGGAATCCTACGAGCAGTACTTC.